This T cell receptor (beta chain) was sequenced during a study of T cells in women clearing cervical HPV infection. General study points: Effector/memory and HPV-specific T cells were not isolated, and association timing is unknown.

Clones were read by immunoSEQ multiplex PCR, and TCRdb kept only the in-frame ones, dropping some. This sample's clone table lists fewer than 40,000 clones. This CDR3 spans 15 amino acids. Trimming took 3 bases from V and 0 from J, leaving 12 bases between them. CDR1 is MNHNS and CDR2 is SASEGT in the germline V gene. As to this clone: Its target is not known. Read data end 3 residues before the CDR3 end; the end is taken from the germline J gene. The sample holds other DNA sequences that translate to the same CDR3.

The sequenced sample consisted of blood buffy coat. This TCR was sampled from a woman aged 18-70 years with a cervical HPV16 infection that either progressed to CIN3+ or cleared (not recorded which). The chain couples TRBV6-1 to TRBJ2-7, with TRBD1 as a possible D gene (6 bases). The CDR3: CASSDGQGPSYEQYF. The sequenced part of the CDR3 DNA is TGTGCCAGCAGTGACGGGCAGGGGCCCTCCTACGAG.